What follows describes a single T cell receptor beta chain. Its antigen is not identified. The CDR3 totals 16 residues. Germline V lookup: CDR1 SGHVS, CDR2 FQNEAQ. The junction had 3 bases not matched to a gene; V was cut back by 3 bases and J by 0 bases. Measured with immunoSEQ multiplex PCR; TCRdb has only the in-frame clones, and not every one. The profile shows approximately 140,000 clones, around 90% of them singletons. These data originate in a study of T cell responses to AZD1222 COVID-19 vaccine. General study results and limits: Repertoire collection took place solely once the T cell response had peaked.

The clonotype originates from an adult who received the AZD1222 COVID-19 vaccine. The chain links TRBV7-8 to TRBJ2-7, with 12 positions matching TRBD2. The sequenced sample was peripheral blood, obtained 28 days after the second AZD1222 dose. CDR3 residues: CASSFGLAGLSYEQYF. For the CDR3, the DNA is TGTGCCAGCAGCTTCGGACTAGCGGGGCTCTCCTACGAGCAGTACTTC.